Shown below are 16 T cell receptor beta chains from a single sample sequenced in a study of CD8 T cells in Susac syndrome. The RNA input was roughly 0.5 to 1 ug, and it was reverse transcribed with random hexamers. MiXCR was run by TCRdb on the immunoSEQ multiplex PCR reads, yielding one entry per CDR3 protein. The sample lists 100,000 or so distinct CDR3 sequences, around nine tenths occurring once. The sequenced sample consisted of CD4+ T cells from PBMCs. The receptors shown here come from a human donor in good health.

V usage is TRBV29-1 and J usage is TRBJ1-1; D call uncertain. The germline V gene has CDR1 SQVTM and CDR2 ANQGSEA. The CDR3 totals 12 residues. V lost 6 bases, J lost 4 bases, and 12 bases lay in between. The CDR3 region is CSVRVSGTEAFF. The CDR3 nucleotides are TGCAGCGTAAGGGTTTCGGGCACTGAAGCTTTCTTT.

This chain connects TRBV5-1 to TRBJ2-7; TRBD2 is a possible D gene (5 bases). This CDR3 has 15 residues. V was pared by 2 bases and J by 0 bases, with 12 bases between. Germline V gives CDR1 SGHRS, CDR2 YFSETQ. The CDR3 sequence is CASSLDIGVSYEQYF. CDR3 in DNA: TGCGCCAGCAGCTTAGACATCGGGGTCTCCTACGAGCAGTACTTC. The variable domain in full, with the rest retrieved from reference TRBV5-1 and TRBJ2-7, is KAGVTQTPRYLIKTRGQQVTLSCSPISGHRSVSWYQQTPGQGLQFLFEYFSETQRNKGNFPGRFSGRQFSNSRSEMNVSTLELGDSALYLCASSLDIGVSYEQYFGPGTRLTVT.

This chain connects TRBV6-2 or TRBV6-3 to TRBJ1-4; D not resolved. V gave up 9 bases and J gave up 6 bases, with 11 bases separating them. The germline gives CDR1 MNHEY, CDR2 SVGEGT. This CDR3 comprises 12 residues. Here the CDR3 reads CASHDKDEKLFF. CDR3 bases: TGTGCCAGTCATGACAAAGATGAAAAACTGTTTTTT.

Written as DNA, the CDR3 is TGTGCCAGCAGTAAGCGACCGGGACAGGGCTCTGGCTACACCTTC. It translates to CASSKRPGQGSGYTF. The rearrangement links TRBV6-1 to TRBJ1-2, with TRBD1 matching over 9 bases. The CDR3 is made up of 15 amino acids. The V gene end was trimmed by 5 bases and the J gene end by 7 bases; junction bases not matched to a gene: 11. Per germline, CDR1 MNHNS and CDR2 SASEGT.

The chain couples TRBV5-1 to TRBJ2-1; 8 bases agree with TRBD2. The CDR3 is made up of 12 amino acids. The germline gives CDR1 SGHRS, CDR2 YFSETQ. V lost 3 bases to trimming and J lost 12 bases; unmatched junction nucleotides: 5. Here the CDR3 reads CASSSEGLGQFF. Here the CDR3 DNA reads TGCGCCAGCAGCTCAGAGGGACTAGGGCAGTTCTTC.

This clonotype was seen just once. The genes are TRBV3-1 and TRBJ2-7; 10 bases agree with TRBD1. This CDR3 spans 17 amino acids. The V and J ends lost 4 bases and 6 bases, in that order; junction bases with no gene match: 15. CDR1 is LGHDT, CDR2 YNNKEL, per germline (reference sequence). CDR3 in amino acids: CASSPSPGTGDVREQYF. The CDR3 DNA reads TGTGCCAGCAGCCCCAGCCCGGGGACAGGGGATGTTCGCGAGCAGTACTTC.

This chain links TRBV9 with TRBJ2-5; the D gene is possibly TRBD2 (6 bases). CDR1 and CDR2 from the germline V gene are SGDLS and YYNGEE. Trimming cost V 3 bases and J 4 bases, with 13 bases left between them. The CDR3 runs 14 residues. CDR3 bases: TGTGCCAGCAGCGCCGGTGGAGGGGCAGAGACCCAGTACTTC. Its protein is CASSAGGGAETQYF.

V gene TRBV3-1 combines with J gene TRBJ1-3, with D uncertain. Germline V lookup: CDR1 LGHDT, CDR2 YNNKEL (reference sequence). This CDR3 is 14 amino acids long. The ends were cut back, 0 bases at V and 4 bases at J, with 7 bases in the middle. The CDR3 DNA follows: TGTGCCAGCAGCCAAGAGATGGGCGGAAACACCATATATTTT. Its protein is CASSQEMGGNTIYF.

The chain is built from TRBV6-5 and TRBJ2-7, with D perhaps TRBD2 (6 bases). Trimming took off 1 base at V and 6 bases at J, with 13 bases between the two ends. This CDR3 is 14 amino acids long. Germline V gives CDR1 MNHEY, CDR2 SVGAGI. Here the CDR3 DNA reads TGTGCCAGCAGTTACTTTCACTCGCGGGGCGAGCAGTACTTC. Encoded protein: CASSYFHSRGEQYF.

The chain carries TRBV13 and TRBJ2-2, with 7 nucleotides matching TRBD2. Trimming cost V 5 bases and J 4 bases; bases outside gene matches: 10. Germline V CDR1 and CDR2: PRHDT, FYEKMQ (reference sequence). There are 16 residues in the CDR3. Written as DNA, the CDR3 is TGTGCCAGCAGCCCCTTCGGGGGGATTGGCACCGGGGAGCTGTTTTTT. Residues: CASSPFGGIGTGELFF.

The V call is TRBV27, the J call TRBJ2-7; D ambiguous. The CDR3 is 14 residues long. Germline V CDR1 and CDR2: MNHEY, SMNVEV (reference sequence). V shed 1 base and J shed 3 bases, with 10 bases lying between them. CDR3 region: CASSLLIDGYEQYF. The CDR3 DNA reads TGTGCCAGCAGTTTATTGATAGACGGCTACGAGCAGTACTTC.

The chain carries TRBV13 and TRBJ2-7, with TRBD1 as a possible D gene (5 bases). Germline assignment: CDR1 PRHDT and CDR2 FYEKMQ (reference sequence). Trimming removed 0 bases from V and 5 bases from J, with 8 bases in between. The CDR3 totals 13 residues. CDR3: CASSLGLGDEQYF. As DNA, the CDR3 is TGTGCCAGCAGCTTAGGCCTAGGGGACGAGCAGTACTTC.

The chain joins TRBV9 to TRBJ2-7; TRBD2 aligns across 14 bases. With V trimmed by 4 bases and J by 2 bases, 5 bases remained unmatched. The germline gives CDR1 SGDLS, CDR2 YYNGEE. The CDR3 is made up of 16 amino acids. The CDR3 loop is CASSPRTSGGTYEQYF. The CDR3 DNA reads TGTGCCAGCAGCCCCAGGACTAGCGGGGGGACCTACGAGCAGTACTTC.

This chain uses TRBV4-2 with TRBJ2-6; 7 bases map to TRBD2. With 0 bases clipped from V and 4 bases from J, the junction kept 18 bases outside the gene matches. This CDR3 is 21 amino acids long. Germline-derived CDR1 and CDR2 are LGHNA and YNFKEQ. The CDR3 DNA follows: TGTGCCAGCAGCCAAGACGGGACTACCTATACCGCATCTCTGGGGGCCAACGTCCTGACTTTC. Amino acid sequence: CASSQDGTTYTASLGANVLTF.

In this sample, this clonotype turned up a few times. V is TRBV6-2 or TRBV6-3 and J is TRBJ2-7; D uncertain. Germline V gene lookup returns CDR1 MNHEY and CDR2 SVGEGT. The V and J ends lost 3 bases and 2 bases respectively, with 5 bases between them. The CDR3 is 12 residues long. The DNA for the CDR3 is TGTGCCAGCAGTTATCAACCCTACGAGCAGTACTTC. It codes for CASSYQPYEQYF.

The chain has TRBV14 and TRBJ2-2; the D is unclear. The CDR3 loop spans 14 amino acids. From germline, CDR1 is SGHDN and CDR2 FVKESK. V lost 0 bases and J 1 base, leaving 3 bases between the germline ends. CDR3 sequence reads: CASSQEVNTGELFF. For the CDR3, the DNA is TGTGCCAGCAGCCAAGAGGTGAACACCGGGGAGCTGTTTTTT.